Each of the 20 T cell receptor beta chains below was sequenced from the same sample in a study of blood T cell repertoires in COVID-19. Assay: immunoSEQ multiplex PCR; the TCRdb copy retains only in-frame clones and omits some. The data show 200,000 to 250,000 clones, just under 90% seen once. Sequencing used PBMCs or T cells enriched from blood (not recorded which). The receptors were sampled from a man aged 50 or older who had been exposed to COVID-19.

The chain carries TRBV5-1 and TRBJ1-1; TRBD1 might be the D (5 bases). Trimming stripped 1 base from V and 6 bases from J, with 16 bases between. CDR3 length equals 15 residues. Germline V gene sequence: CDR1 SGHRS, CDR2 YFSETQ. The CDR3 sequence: CASSLRSGGTSEAFF. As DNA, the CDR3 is TGCGCCAGCAGCTTGAGATCGGGGGGAACCTCTGAAGCTTTCTTT.

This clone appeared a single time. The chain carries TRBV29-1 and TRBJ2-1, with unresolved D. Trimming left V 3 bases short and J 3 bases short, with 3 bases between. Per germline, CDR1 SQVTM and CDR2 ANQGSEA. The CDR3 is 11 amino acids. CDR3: CSVDSYNEQFF. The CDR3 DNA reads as TGCAGCGTTGACAGCTACAATGAGCAGTTCTTC.

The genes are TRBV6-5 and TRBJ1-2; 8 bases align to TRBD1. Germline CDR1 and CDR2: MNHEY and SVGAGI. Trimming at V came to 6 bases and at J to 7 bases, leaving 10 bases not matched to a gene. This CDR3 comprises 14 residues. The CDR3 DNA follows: TGTGCCAGCAGCGTTGCGTGGACAGGGACTGGCTACACCTTC. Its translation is CASSVAWTGTGYTF.

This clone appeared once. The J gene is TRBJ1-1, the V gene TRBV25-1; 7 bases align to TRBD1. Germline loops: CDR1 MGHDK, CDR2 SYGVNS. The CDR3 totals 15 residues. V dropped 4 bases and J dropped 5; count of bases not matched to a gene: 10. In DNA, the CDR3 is TGTGCCAGCAGTGGACAGGGTTCTGCATGGACTGAAGCTTTCTTT. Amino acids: CASSGQGSAWTEAFF. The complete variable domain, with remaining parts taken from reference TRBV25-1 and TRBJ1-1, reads EADIYQTPRYLVIGTGKKITLECSQTMGHDKMYWYQQDPGMELHLIHYSYGVNSTEKGDLSSESTVSRIRTEHFPLTLESARPSHTSQYLCASSGQGSAWTEAFFGQGTRLTVV.

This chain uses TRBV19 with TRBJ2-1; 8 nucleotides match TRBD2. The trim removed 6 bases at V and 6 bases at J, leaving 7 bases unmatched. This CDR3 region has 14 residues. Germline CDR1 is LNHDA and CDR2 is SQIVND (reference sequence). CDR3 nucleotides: TGTGCCAGTAGACTAGCGGCCACTCTCAATGAGCAGTTCTTC. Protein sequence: CASRLAATLNEQFF.

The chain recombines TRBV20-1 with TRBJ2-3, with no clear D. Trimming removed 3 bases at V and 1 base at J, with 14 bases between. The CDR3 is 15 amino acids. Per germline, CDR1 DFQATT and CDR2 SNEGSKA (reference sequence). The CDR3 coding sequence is TGCAGTGCTAGTCTTACCCGACTCGGCACAGATACGCAGTATTTT. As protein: CSASLTRLGTDTQYF.

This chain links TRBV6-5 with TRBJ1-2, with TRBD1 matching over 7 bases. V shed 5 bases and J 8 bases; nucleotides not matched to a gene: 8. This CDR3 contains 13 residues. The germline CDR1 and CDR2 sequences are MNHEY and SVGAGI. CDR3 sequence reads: CASSKTGVVGYTF. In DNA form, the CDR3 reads TGTGCCAGCAGTAAAACAGGGGTAGTAGGCTACACCTTC.

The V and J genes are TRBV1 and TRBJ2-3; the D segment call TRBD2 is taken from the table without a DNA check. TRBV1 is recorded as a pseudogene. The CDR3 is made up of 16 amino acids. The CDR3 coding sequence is TGCACCAGCAGCCAGATCGTATTAGAAACCACAGATACGCAGTATTTT. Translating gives CTSSQIVLETTDTQYF.

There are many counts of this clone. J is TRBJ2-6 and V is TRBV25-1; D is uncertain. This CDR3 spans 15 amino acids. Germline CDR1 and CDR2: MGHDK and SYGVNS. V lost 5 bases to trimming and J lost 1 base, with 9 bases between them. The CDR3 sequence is CASSTLWSGANVLTF. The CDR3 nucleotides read TGTGCCAGCAGTACGCTATGGTCTGGGGCCAACGTCCTGACTTTC.

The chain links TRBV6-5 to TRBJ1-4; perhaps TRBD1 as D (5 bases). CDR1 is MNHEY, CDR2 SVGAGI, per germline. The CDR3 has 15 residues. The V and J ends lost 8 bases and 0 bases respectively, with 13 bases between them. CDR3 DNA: TGTGCCAGCGGGCAGGGCCTTGCAACTAATGAAAAACTGTTTTTT. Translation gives CASGQGLATNEKLFF.

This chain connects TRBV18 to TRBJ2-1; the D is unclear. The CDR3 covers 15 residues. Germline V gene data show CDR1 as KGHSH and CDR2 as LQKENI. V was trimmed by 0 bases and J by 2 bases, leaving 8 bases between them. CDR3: CASSPPSTAYNEQFF. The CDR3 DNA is TGTGCCAGCTCACCACCGAGCACGGCCTACAATGAGCAGTTCTTC.

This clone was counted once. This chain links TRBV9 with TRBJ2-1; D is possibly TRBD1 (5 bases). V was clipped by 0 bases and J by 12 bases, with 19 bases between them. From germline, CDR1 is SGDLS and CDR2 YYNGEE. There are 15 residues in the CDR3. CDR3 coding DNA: TGTGCCAGCAGCGTAGGGGGCGGACCCGAGTGGGTGCAGTTCTTC. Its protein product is CASSVGGGPEWVQFF.

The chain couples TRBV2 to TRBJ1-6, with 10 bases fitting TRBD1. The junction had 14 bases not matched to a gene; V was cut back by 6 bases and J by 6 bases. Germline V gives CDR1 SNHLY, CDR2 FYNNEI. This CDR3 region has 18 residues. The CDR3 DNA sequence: TGTGCCAGCAGCATCTTGACCGGGACAGGGGATTTTAATTCACCCCTCCACTTT. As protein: CASSILTGTGDFNSPLHF.

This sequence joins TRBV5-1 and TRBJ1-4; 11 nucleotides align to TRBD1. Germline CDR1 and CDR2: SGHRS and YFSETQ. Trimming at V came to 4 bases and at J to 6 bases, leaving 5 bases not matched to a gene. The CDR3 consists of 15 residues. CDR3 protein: CASSIRTGGYEKLFF. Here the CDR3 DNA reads TGCGCCAGCAGCATCCGGACAGGGGGCTATGAAAAACTGTTTTTT.

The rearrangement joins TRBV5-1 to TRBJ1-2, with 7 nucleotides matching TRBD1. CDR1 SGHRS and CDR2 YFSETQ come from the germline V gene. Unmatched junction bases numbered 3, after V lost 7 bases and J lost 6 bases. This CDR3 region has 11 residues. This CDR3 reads CASSQGNGYTF. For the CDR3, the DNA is TGCGCCAGCTCACAGGGGAATGGCTACACCTTC.

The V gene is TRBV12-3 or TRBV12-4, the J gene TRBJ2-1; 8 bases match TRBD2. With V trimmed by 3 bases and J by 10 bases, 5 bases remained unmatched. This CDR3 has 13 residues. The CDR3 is CASSFWLAGEQFF. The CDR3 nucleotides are TGTGCCAGCAGTTTTTGGCTAGCGGGCGAGCAGTTCTTC.

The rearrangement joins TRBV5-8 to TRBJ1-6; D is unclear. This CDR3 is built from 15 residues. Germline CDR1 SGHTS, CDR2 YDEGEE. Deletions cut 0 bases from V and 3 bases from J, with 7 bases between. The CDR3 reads CASSLEGDYNSPLHF. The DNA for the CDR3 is TGTGCCAGCAGCTTGGAGGGAGACTATAATTCACCCCTCCACTTT.

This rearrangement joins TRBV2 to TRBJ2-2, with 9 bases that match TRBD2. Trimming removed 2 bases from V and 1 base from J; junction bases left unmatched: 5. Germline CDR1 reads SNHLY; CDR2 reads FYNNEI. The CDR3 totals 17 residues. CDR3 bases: TGTGCCAGCAGTGAAAGTGCTAGCGGGGTGAACACCGGGGAGCTGTTTTTT. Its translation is CASSESASGVNTGELFF.

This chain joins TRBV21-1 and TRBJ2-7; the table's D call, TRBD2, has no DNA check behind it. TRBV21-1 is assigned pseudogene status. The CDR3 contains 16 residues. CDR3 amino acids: CASSKVNCLLRYEQYV. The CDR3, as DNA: TGTGCCAGCAGCAAAGTGAATTGCCTATTGAGGTACGAGCAGTACGTC.

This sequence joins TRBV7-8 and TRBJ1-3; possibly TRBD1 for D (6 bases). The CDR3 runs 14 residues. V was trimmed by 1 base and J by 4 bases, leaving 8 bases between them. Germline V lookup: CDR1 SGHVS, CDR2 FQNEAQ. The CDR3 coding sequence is TGTGCCAGCAGCTTAGACAGGGCCGGAAACACCATATATTTT. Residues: CASSLDRAGNTIYF.